This is a list of T cell receptor beta chains from one sample in a study of OX40 agonist ivuxolimab in advanced cancers. Using immunoSEQ multiplex PCR, the repertoire was profiled, and TCRdb retains in-frame clones only, with some absent. The table shows fewer than 45,000 clones, with 65% to 90% occurring only once. This specimen consisted of CD4+ or CD8+ T cells sorted from blood, obtained in a trial of the OX40 agonist ivuxolimab. The receptors were sampled from an adult with an advanced solid tumor such as melanoma, head and neck, liver or kidney cancer. Each CDR3 is given with its conserved first and last residue. The D gene is left open where the match is weak. Part of the rows lack a size; the others show once, few, many or a class for expanded clones.

cdr3_aa: CSARRSTEAFF; cdr3_nt: TGCAGTGCTAGAAGGAGCACTGAAGCTTTCTTT; v_call: TRBV20-1; clone_size: .; d_call: .; j_call: TRBJ1-1
cdr3_aa: CASSIGDGQETQYF; cdr3_nt: TGTGCCAGTAGTATCGGGGACGGCCAAGAGACCCAGTACTTC; v_call: TRBV19; clone_size: .; d_call: .; j_call: TRBJ2-5
cdr3_aa: CAWKTAGGGNTIYF; cdr3_nt: TGTGCCTGGAAGACAGCCGGAGGGGGAAACACCATATATTTT; v_call: TRBV30; clone_size: .; d_call: .; j_call: TRBJ1-3
cdr3_aa: CAWSVSGGSPLHF; cdr3_nt: TGTGCCTGGAGTGTTTCGGGGGGCTCACCCCTCCACTTT; v_call: TRBV30; clone_size: few; d_call: .; j_call: TRBJ1-6
cdr3_aa: CASSFGQGVNEKLFF; cdr3_nt: TGTGCCAGCAGCTTTGGACAGGGGGTAAATGAAAAACTGTTTTTT; v_call: TRBV5-4; clone_size: .; d_call: TRBD1; j_call: TRBJ1-4
cdr3_aa: CASIPPGQVNQPQHF; cdr3_nt: TGTGCCAGCATCCCTCCGGGACAGGTCAATCAGCCCCAGCATTTT; v_call: TRBV28; clone_size: .; d_call: TRBD1; j_call: TRBJ1-5
cdr3_aa: CASSSTRPGHTQYF; cdr3_nt: TGTGCCAGCAGTTCAACCCGCCCAGGGCATACGCAGTATTTT; v_call: TRBV28; clone_size: .; d_call: .; j_call: TRBJ2-3
cdr3_aa: CASSDSFRDDGYTF; cdr3_nt: TGTGCCAGCAGTGACTCATTCAGGGATGATGGCTACACCTTC; v_call: TRBV6-4; clone_size: .; d_call: .; j_call: TRBJ1-2
cdr3_aa: CASRRKSGRDNEQFF; cdr3_nt: TGTGCCAGCAGAAGGAAAAGTGGGAGGGACAATGAGCAGTTCTTC; v_call: TRBV5-4; clone_size: .; d_call: TRBD2; j_call: TRBJ2-1
cdr3_aa: CASSQASGPNNEQFF; cdr3_nt: TGTGCCAGCAGCCAGGCTAGCGGGCCAAACAATGAGCAGTTCTTC; v_call: TRBV14; clone_size: .; d_call: TRBD2; j_call: TRBJ2-1
cdr3_aa: CASSPRYQETQYF; cdr3_nt: TGTGCCAGCTCACCACGGTACCAAGAGACCCAGTACTTC; v_call: TRBV18; clone_size: once; d_call: .; j_call: TRBJ2-5
cdr3_aa: CASSLEVYGQGAYEQYF; cdr3_nt: TGCGCCAGCAGCTTGGAGGTCTACGGACAGGGGGCGTACGAGCAGTACTTC; v_call: TRBV5-1; clone_size: .; d_call: TRBD1; j_call: TRBJ2-7
cdr3_aa: CAWSLRNNYGYTF; cdr3_nt: TGTGCCTGGAGTCTCCGGAATAACTATGGCTACACCTTC; v_call: TRBV30; clone_size: .; d_call: .; j_call: TRBJ1-2
cdr3_aa: CASSVALRPSGNTIYF; cdr3_nt: TGTGCCAGCAGCGTAGCTCTACGACCCTCTGGAAACACCATATATTTT; v_call: TRBV9; clone_size: once; d_call: .; j_call: TRBJ1-3
cdr3_aa: CASSVSGQGEEQYF; cdr3_nt: TGTGCCAGCAGTGTTTCGGGACAGGGGGAAGAGCAGTACTTC; v_call: TRBV2; clone_size: .; d_call: TRBD1; j_call: TRBJ2-7
cdr3_aa: CASSIYRGFHGYTF; cdr3_nt: TGTGCCAGCAGCATCTACAGAGGGTTCCATGGCTACACCTTC; v_call: TRBV6-5; clone_size: .; d_call: .; j_call: TRBJ1-2
cdr3_aa: CASSLATAGGYGYTF; cdr3_nt: TGTGCCAGCAGCTTGGCCACGGCAGGGGGCTATGGCTACACCTTC; v_call: TRBV5-4; clone_size: .; d_call: TRBD1; j_call: TRBJ1-2
cdr3_aa: CASRTGGAGEKLFF; cdr3_nt: TGTGCCAGCAGGACAGGGGGCGCGGGTGAAAAACTGTTTTTT; v_call: TRBV6-1; clone_size: .; d_call: TRBD1; j_call: TRBJ1-4
cdr3_aa: CASRSRDRGDVNYGYTF; cdr3_nt: TGTGCCAGTAGGTCACGGGACAGGGGCGACGTTAACTATGGCTACACCTTC; v_call: TRBV19; clone_size: .; d_call: TRBD1; j_call: TRBJ1-2
cdr3_aa: CASRAGVSNTGELFF; cdr3_nt: TGTGCCAGTAGGGCGGGAGTTTCGAACACCGGGGAGCTGTTTTTT; v_call: TRBV19; clone_size: .; d_call: TRBD2; j_call: TRBJ2-2
cdr3_aa: CSGSLGEKLFF; cdr3_nt: TGCAGCGGGAGCTTGGGTGAAAAACTGTTTTTT; v_call: TRBV20-1; clone_size: .; d_call: .; j_call: TRBJ1-4
cdr3_aa: CASVGPLGEAFF; cdr3_nt: TGTGCCAGCGTAGGGCCCTTGGGTGAAGCTTTCTTT; v_call: TRBV28; clone_size: .; d_call: .; j_call: TRBJ1-1
cdr3_aa: CASSLGPGARNNEQFF; cdr3_nt: TGTGCCAGCAGCTTAGGCCCGGGAGCCAGAAACAATGAGCAGTTCTTC; v_call: TRBV7-9; clone_size: .; d_call: .; j_call: TRBJ2-1
cdr3_aa: CASSLVAGQMETQYF; cdr3_nt: TGTGCCAGCAGCTTGGTTGCGGGACAGATGGAGACCCAGTACTTC; v_call: TRBV5-6; clone_size: .; d_call: .; j_call: TRBJ2-5
cdr3_aa: CASGVVGQYNEQFF; cdr3_nt: TGTGCCAGCGGGGTTGTGGGTCAATACAATGAGCAGTTCTTC; v_call: TRBV27; clone_size: .; d_call: .; j_call: TRBJ2-1
cdr3_aa: CASSPGYTF; cdr3_nt: TGTGCCAGCTCACCGGGCTACACCTTC; v_call: TRBV18; clone_size: .; d_call: .; j_call: TRBJ1-2
cdr3_aa: CASSSAGTSAGQETQYF; cdr3_nt: TGTGCCAGCAGCAGCGCCGGGACTAGCGCCGGGCAAGAGACCCAGTACTTC; v_call: TRBV5-6; clone_size: .; d_call: TRBD2; j_call: TRBJ2-5
cdr3_aa: CASSYGLDYFAEQFF; cdr3_nt: TGTGCCAGCAGTTACGGCCTGGACTATTTCGCTGAGCAGTTCTTC; v_call: TRBV6-6; clone_size: .; d_call: .; j_call: TRBJ2-1